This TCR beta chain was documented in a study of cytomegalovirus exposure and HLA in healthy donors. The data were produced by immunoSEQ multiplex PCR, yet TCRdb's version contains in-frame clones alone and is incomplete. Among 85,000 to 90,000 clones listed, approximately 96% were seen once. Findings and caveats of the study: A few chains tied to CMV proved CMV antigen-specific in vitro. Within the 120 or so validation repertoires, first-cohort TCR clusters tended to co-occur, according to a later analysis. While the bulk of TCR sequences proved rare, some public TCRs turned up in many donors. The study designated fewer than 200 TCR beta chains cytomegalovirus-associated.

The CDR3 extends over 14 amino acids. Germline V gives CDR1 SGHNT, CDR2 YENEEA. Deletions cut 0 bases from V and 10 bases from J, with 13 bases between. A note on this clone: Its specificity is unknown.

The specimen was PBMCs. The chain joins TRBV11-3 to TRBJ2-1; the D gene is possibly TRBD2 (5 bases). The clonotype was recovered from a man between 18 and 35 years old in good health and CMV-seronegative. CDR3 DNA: TGTGCCAGCAGCTTAGAAGCCCCGTCGGGGGAGCAGTTCTTC. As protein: CASSLEAPSGEQFF.